This is a list of T cell receptor beta chains from one sample in a study of T cells in Graves' hyperthyroidism and ophthalmopathy. TCRdb re-called the multiplex PCR reads through MiXCR, storing one row per CDR3 protein. Altogether 500,000 to 750,000 distinct CDR3 sequences are present, around 42% being singletons, with the ten largest covering about 8.3%. Material for sequencing was peripheral blood or thyroid tissue (not recorded which). The receptors stem from a woman under 30 with Graves' hyperthyroidism. Each CDR3 is given with its conserved first and last residue. The D gene is left open where the match is weak. Clone size, where shown, is once, few, many, or a class for clones that have expanded.

NA | NA | TRBJ2-2 | TRBV29-1 | TGCAGCGTTGAAGGGCCAGGGTATGGCGGGGAGCTGTTTTTT | CSVEGPGYGGELFF
TRBD2 | many | TRBJ2-2 | TRBV7-9 | TGTGCCAGCAGCTTACAACTAGCGGGAGTTCACGGGGAGCTGTTTTTT | CASSLQLAGVHGELFF
NA | many | TRBJ2-7 | TRBV29-1 | TGCAGCGTTGAGGGAAGGAAGGGAGACGAGCAGTACTTC | CSVEGRKGDEQYF
NA | NA | TRBJ1-4 | TRBV10-3 | TGTGCCGGATGGGGTGGAAAACTGTTTTTT | CAGWGGKLFF
TRBD1 | NA | TRBJ1-4 | TRBV2 | TGTGCCAGCCGGGACAGAGCTTACAATGAAAAACTGTTTTTT | CASRDRAYNEKLFF
TRBD1 | once | TRBJ1-1 | TRBV7-6 | TGTGCCAGCAGCTTAGCCACAGGGGCCACCTTGAACACTGAAGCTTTCTTT | CASSLATGATLNTEAFF
TRBD1 | NA | TRBJ2-3 | TRBV5-6 | TGTGCCAGCATCAATCCGGGACAGGACGCAGATACGCAGTATTTT | CASINPGQDADTQYF
TRBD1 | NA | TRBJ2-2 | TRBV20-1 | TGCAGTGCTAGAGAAGGGTTCGTGGGACAGGGGTTTTTT | CSAREGFVGQGFF
NA | many | TRBJ1-1 | TRBV4-2 | TGTGCCAGCAGCCAAGAAGTTTGGGGGAACACTGAAGCTTTCTTT | CASSQEVWGNTEAFF
NA | many | TRBJ1-5 | TRBV19 | TGTGCCAGTAGTATAAACGGAGAGATGCAGCCCCAGCATTTT | CASSINGEMQPQHF
NA | NA | TRBJ1-2 | TRBV19 | TGTGCCAGTGGGACCGACATAACTAGAGGCTACACCTTC | CASGTDITRGYTF
TRBD2 | few | TRBJ2-7 | TRBV7-6 | TGTGCCAGCAGTTATCTAGCGGGAGGGGAAGAGCAGTACTTC | CASSYLAGGEEQYF
NA | many | TRBJ1-5 | TRBV2 | TGTGCCAGCGGGTTGGACACTTATCAGCCCCAGCATTTT | CASGLDTYQPQHF
NA | NA | TRBJ2-5 | TRBV24-1 | TGTGCCACCAGTGATTCCGGGACCGAAGAGACCCAGTACTTC | CATSDSGTEETQYF
TRBD2 | NA | TRBJ2-7 | TRBV20-1 | TGCAGTGCTAGAGACGCGGGAGGGGCGAACACCGGGGAGCAGTACTTC | CSARDAGGANTGEQYF
TRBD1 | NA | TRBJ1-1 | TRBV20-1 | TGCAGTGCTAACCCAGTACAGGGGACCGAAGCTTTCTTT | CSANPVQGTEAFF
TRBD1 | many | TRBJ1-2 | TRBV7-9 | TGTACCAGCAGCTTGATGGCAGGGGGCTATGGCTACACCTTC | CTSSLMAGGYGYTF
NA | many | TRBJ1-1 | TRBV30 | TGTGCCTGGATCCCACCCCGGGAGGCCACTGAAGCTTTCTTT | CAWIPPREATEAFF
TRBD1 | many | TRBJ2-6 | TRBV15 | TGTGCCACCAGCAGAGACCGGACCGACAGGGCCCGTCGGTCTGGGGCCAACGTCCTGACTTTC | CATSRDRTDRARRSGANVLTF
TRBD2 | many | TRBJ2-2 | TRBV20-1 | TGCAGTGCTAGGGACGGAGGGACTAGCACCGGGGAGCTGTTTTTT | CSARDGGTSTGELFF
NA | NA | TRBJ1-5 | TRBV29-1 | TGCAACGCAGGCCCGAATCAGCCCCAGCATTTT | CNAGPNQPQHF
TRBD2 | NA | TRBJ2-7 | TRBV29-1 | TGCAGCGTTGAAGGGCTAGCGGGAGGGACCTCCTACAATGAGCAGTACTTC | CSVEGLAGGTSYNEQYF
NA | many | TRBJ1-1 | TRBV4-2 | TGTGCCAGCAGCCAAGCGTCAGGGTTCGTGCGAGCTTTCTTT | CASSQASGFVRAFF
NA | NA | TRBJ1-5 | TRBV10-2 | TGCGCCAGTCGGACTGGGGATAGCAATCAAGCCCAGCATTTT | CASRTGDSNQAQHF
TRBD2 | NA | TRBJ2-7 | TRBV7-8 | TGTGCCAGCAGCTTAGCAAGACTAGCGGGAGCCACCCCCTACGAGCAGTACTTC | CASSLARLAGATPYEQYF
TRBD2 | NA | TRBJ2-7 | TRBV30 | TGTGCCTGGAGACCGGGACTAGCGAGAGTAGGGGAGCAGTACTTC | CAWRPGLARVGEQYF
NA | few | TRBJ2-1 | TRBV7-6 | TGTGCTAGCAGCTTTGGCAGCAACAATGAGCAGTTCTTC | CASSFGSNNEQFF
NA | many | TRBJ1-1 | TRBV4-1 | TGCGCCAGCAGCCAAGAGGTCGGCAGGGAAGGCACTGAAGCTTTCTTT | CASSQEVGREGTEAFF
NA | many | TRBJ2-5 | TRBV4-2 | TGTGCCAGCAGCCTAGCCGGGACGTTGGGAGAGACCCAGTACTTC | CASSLAGTLGETQYF
NA | few | TRBJ2-7 | TRBV18 | TGTGCCAGCTCACCACGGGCGGGGACCTACGAGCAGTACTTC | CASSPRAGTYEQYF
NA | many | TRBJ2-2 | TRBV19 | TGTGCCAGTAGTAGTATCCTAGCGACGAACACCGGGGAGCTGTTTTTT | CASSSILATNTGELFF
NA | NA | TRBJ2-5 | TRBV6-1 | TGTGCCAGCAGTCGCGGGACGGTCAATCAGCCCCAGTACTTC | CASSRGTVNQPQYF
NA | many | TRBJ2-2 | TRBV27 | TGTGCCAGCAGTTCTACAGGAGCCGGGGAGCTGTTTTTT | CASSSTGAGELFF
NA | NA | TRBJ1-1 | TRBV25-1 | TGTGCCAGCTTAGGAATCGGTGGTAGAAGTGAAGCTTTCTTT | CASLGIGGRSEAFF
TRBD1 | many | TRBJ1-1 | TRBV12-3/TRBV12-4 | TGTGCCAGCAGTTCTTGGACAGGGGGTATGAACACTGAAGCTTTCTTT | CASSSWTGGMNTEAFF
NA | NA | TRBJ1-6 | TRBV7-9 | TGTGCCAGCAGCTTACCGGGGACTTCGGCTGGTTCACCCCTCCACTTC | CASSLPGTSAGSPLHF
TRBD1 | many | TRBJ2-7 | TRBV5-8 | TGTGCCACCCTTAGACAGGGGGAGTTGTACTACGAGCAGTACTTC | CATLRQGELYYEQYF
NA | many | TRBJ1-3 | TRBV2 | TGTGCCAGCAGTGATCAGGTCTACTTCTCTGGAAACACCATATATTTT | CASSDQVYFSGNTIYF
NA | NA | TRBJ2-7 | TRBV7-3 | TGTGCCAGCAGCTTAAACCGACTCTACGAGCAGTACTTC | CASSLNRLYEQYF
NA | NA | TRBJ2-3 | TRBV4-1 | TGCGCCAGCAGCCCATACTACCCGAGGGATGCAGATACGCAGTATTTT | CASSPYYPRDADTQYF
TRBD1 | many | TRBJ1-2 | TRBV19 | TGTGCCAGTGGTAACAGGGGAAACTATGGCTACACCTTC | CASGNRGNYGYTF
NA | many | TRBJ1-5 | TRBV20-1 | TGCAGTGCTAGGCCACCTTGGCAAAATCAGCCCCAGCATTTT | CSARPPWQNQPQHF
TRBD1 | NA | TRBJ2-5 | TRBV30 | TGTGCCTGGAGCCCTAATGGACAGGGCACGGAGACCCAGTACTTC | CAWSPNGQGTETQYF